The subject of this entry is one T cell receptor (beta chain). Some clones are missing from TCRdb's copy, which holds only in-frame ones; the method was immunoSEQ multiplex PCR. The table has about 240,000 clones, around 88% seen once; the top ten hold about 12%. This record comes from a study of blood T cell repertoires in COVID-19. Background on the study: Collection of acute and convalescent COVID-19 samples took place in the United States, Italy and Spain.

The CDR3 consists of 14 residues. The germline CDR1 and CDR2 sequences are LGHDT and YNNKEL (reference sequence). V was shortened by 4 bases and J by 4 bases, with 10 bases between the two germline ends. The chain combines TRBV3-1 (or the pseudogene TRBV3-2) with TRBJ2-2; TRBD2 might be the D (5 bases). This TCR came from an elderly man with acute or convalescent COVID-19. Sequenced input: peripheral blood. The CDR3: CASSPDGLTGELFF. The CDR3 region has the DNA TGTGCCAGCAGCCCAGACGGACTCACCGGGGAGCTGTTTTTT.